This T cell receptor beta chain was observed in a study of T cell changes during pregnancy in multiple sclerosis. TCRdb's copy holds only in-frame clones and misses some; the assay was immunoSEQ multiplex PCR. The sample lists about 30,000 clones; roughly 87% were seen once. Germline loops: CDR1 MNHNS, CDR2 SASEGT. The CDR3 loop spans 16 amino acids. Trimming shortened V by 3 bases and J by 0 bases, and 14 bases separated the two germline ends. Only one count was recorded for this clone. The source of this sequence is a female donor with multiple sclerosis, enrolled in a pregnancy study. The specimen was CD8+ T cells from peripheral blood mononuclear cells, collected in the second trimester of pregnancy. The J gene is TRBJ1-1, the V gene TRBV6-1, with D tentatively TRBD1 (5 bases). The CDR3 nucleotides read TGTGCCAGCAGTGACCCTGGGGGAGGGGTGAACACTGAAGCTTTCTTT. Translation: CASSDPGGGVNTEAFF.